Below are 2 T cell receptor beta chains sequenced from a single sample in a study of blood T cell repertoires in COVID-19. Clones were read by immunoSEQ multiplex PCR, and TCRdb kept only the in-frame ones, dropping some. The sample gives some 130,000 clones, almost 70% of which show up once; less than 2.5% is in the top ten. The sample comprised peripheral blood. The receptors were gathered from a woman aged 70-85 years with acute or convalescent COVID-19.

The chain combines TRBV6-5 with TRBJ1-5, with D uncertain. V was clipped by 2 bases and J by 5 bases, with 7 bases between them. The CDR3 covers 13 residues. The germline V gene has CDR1 MNHEY and CDR2 SVGAGI. This CDR3 is CASSYGRDQPQHF. The CDR3 nucleotides are TGTGCCAGCAGTTACGGGAGAGATCAGCCCCAGCATTTT.

The chain uses TRBV7-2 and TRBJ1-1; 10 nucleotides agree with TRBD1. Trimming took 5 bases from V and 6 from J; bases not matched to a gene: 12. The CDR3 runs to 16 residues. From germline, CDR1 is SGHTA and CDR2 FQGNSA. As DNA, the CDR3 is TGTGCCAGCAGCCCGTGGAAGACAGGGGGCGATTCTGAAGCTTTCTTT. Translated: CASSPWKTGGDSEAFF.